These 6 T cell receptor beta chains originate from one sample sequenced in a study of blood T cell repertoires in COVID-19. Clones were read by immunoSEQ multiplex PCR, and TCRdb kept only the in-frame ones, dropping some. This sample carries roughly 150,000 clones, approximately 86% of them seen once, and the ten largest clones take over 9.5%. The sequencing input was peripheral blood. Receptors were obtained from a woman older than 75 with active or convalescent COVID-19.

V gene TRBV6-1 combines with J gene TRBJ1-2, with 7 bases matching TRBD1. V was clipped by 3 bases and J by 4 bases; unmatched bases: 5. Looked up from germline, CDR1 is MNHNS and CDR2 is SASEGT. This CDR3 has 14 residues. CDR3 residues: CASSDLGQVYGYTF. For the CDR3, the DNA is TGTGCCAGCAGTGATCTAGGACAGGTCTATGGCTACACCTTC.

This chain joins TRBV11-1 and TRBJ2-5; 7 bases map to TRBD1. Trimming at V came to 5 bases and at J to 5 bases, leaving 11 bases not matched to a gene. This CDR3 spans 15 amino acids. Germline assignment: CDR1 SGHAT and CDR2 FQDESV (reference sequence). CDR3 region: CASSARQGVGETQYF. The CDR3 DNA reads as TGTGCCAGCAGCGCCCGACAGGGCGTAGGGGAGACCCAGTACTTC.

This chain links TRBV3-1 (or the pseudogene TRBV3-2) with TRBJ1-5; perhaps TRBD1 as D (5 bases). The CDR3 is made up of 14 amino acids. The V end was cut by 0 bases, the J end by 7 bases, with 10 bases between. Germline V gives CDR1 LGHDT, CDR2 YNNKEL (reference sequence). The CDR3 nucleotides are TGTGCCAGCAGCCAAGAACCAGGGTGGCAGCCCCAGCATTTT. This encodes CASSQEPGWQPQHF.

The V call is TRBV6-5, the J call TRBJ2-7, with D perhaps TRBD2 (5 bases). With 6 bases removed from V and 10 bases from J, the gap between germline ends came to 13 bases. Germline CDR1 MNHEY, CDR2 SVGAGI. This CDR3 comprises 11 residues. The CDR3 spells CASSGTRGQYF. The CDR3 DNA sequence: TGTGCCAGCAGCGGCACCCGGGGACAGTACTTC.

Comment on this clone: Additional DNA sequences in this sample encode the identical CDR3. The V gene is TRBV5-1, the J gene TRBJ1-2; the match to TRBD1 covers 10 bases. The germline CDR1 and CDR2 sequences are SGHRS and YFSETQ. V shed 3 bases and J 2 bases; nucleotides not matched to a gene: 1. There are 14 residues in the CDR3. CDR3 loop: CASSSGQGNYGYTF. DNA of the CDR3: TGCGCCAGCAGCTCGGGACAGGGGAACTATGGCTACACCTTC.

This chain uses TRBV29-1 with TRBJ1-4, with a possible D match to TRBD1 (5 bases). Looked up from germline, CDR1 is SQVTM and CDR2 is ANQGSEA. Trimming took 8 bases from V and 5 from J, leaving 15 bases between them. This CDR3 comprises 13 residues. In DNA form, the CDR3 reads TGCAGCACCTATGGGGCAGGGAATGAAAAACTGTTTTTT. Translated: CSTYGAGNEKLFF.